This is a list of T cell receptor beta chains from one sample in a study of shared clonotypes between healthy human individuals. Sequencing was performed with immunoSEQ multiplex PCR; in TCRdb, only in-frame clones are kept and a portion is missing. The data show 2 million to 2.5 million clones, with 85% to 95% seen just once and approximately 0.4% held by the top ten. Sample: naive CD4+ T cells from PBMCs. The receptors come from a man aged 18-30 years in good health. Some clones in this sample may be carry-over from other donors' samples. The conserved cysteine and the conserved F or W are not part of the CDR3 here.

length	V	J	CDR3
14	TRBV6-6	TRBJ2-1	ASRFRGQGAYNEQF
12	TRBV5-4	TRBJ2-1	ASSFRSSNNEQF
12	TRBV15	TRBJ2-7	ATSRVQGWDEQY
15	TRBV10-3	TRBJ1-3	AISVSRQVVSGNTIY
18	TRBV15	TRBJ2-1	ATSRGFGTRWESSYNEQF
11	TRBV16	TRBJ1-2	ASSQSPGYGYT
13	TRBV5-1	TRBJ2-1	ASSPLTGSYNEQF
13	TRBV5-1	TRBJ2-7	ASTPDDYQWSEQY
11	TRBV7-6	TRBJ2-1	ASSLVSVSEQF
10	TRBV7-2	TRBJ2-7	ASSQQGLEQY
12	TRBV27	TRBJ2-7	ASSSRGPTYEQY
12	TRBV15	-	ATSREQTDYEQY
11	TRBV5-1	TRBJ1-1	ASSPDRAPEAF
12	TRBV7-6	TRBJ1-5	ASSLDQGPGPQH
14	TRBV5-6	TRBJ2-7	ASSLMGNLNSYEQY
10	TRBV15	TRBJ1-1	ATRQGGTEAF
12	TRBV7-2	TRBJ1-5	ASSLVYSNQPQH
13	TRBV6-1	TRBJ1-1	ASSALGSTGTEAF
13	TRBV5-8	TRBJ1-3	ASSLAALWGNTIY
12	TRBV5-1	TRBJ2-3	ASSLGQFTDTQY
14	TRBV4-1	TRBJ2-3	ASGPRIQNRADTQY
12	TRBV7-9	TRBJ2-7	ASSLRANSYEQY
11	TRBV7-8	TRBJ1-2	ASSLGQGGGYT
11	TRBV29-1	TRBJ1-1	SVEAGLNTEAF
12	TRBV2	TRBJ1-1	AINPKGTRTEAF
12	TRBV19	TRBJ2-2	ASTPGEVHRELF
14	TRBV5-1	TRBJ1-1	ASSRTGGQSSTEAF
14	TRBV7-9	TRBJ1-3	ASSPMGQSSGNTIY
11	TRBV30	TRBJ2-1	AWSRSSYNEQF
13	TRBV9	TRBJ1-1	ASSVRSLVGGPAF
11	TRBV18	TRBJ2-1	ASSRTSGNEQF
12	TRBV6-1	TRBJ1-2	ASLLTRDNYGYT
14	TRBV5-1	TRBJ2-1	ASSRSGTSVDNEQF
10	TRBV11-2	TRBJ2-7	ASSLLAYEQY
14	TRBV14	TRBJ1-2	ASSLRQGAFNYGYT
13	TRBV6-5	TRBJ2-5	ASRPGLAGGETQY
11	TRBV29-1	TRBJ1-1	SVESGLNTEAF
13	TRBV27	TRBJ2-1	ASTPGGAGYNEQF
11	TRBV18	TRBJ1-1	ASSPGRDTEAF
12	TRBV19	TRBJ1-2	ASTGRQGYYGYT